Sequencing of this T cell receptor (beta chain) was carried out in a study of blood T cell repertoires in COVID-19. Turning to the study itself: Nucleic acid was either cDNA or gDNA, and it came from T cells, B-cell-depleted T cells, or PBMCs.

The sample holds one count of this clone. In the original workflow: Amplification from reference gene primers served as the basis for estimated nucleated cell counts. The table came from immunoSEQ multiplex PCR; TCRdb's copy has only in-frame clones and leaves some out. V, J and clone size reflect that table, while D and trimming were determined from the DNA. The repertoire holds approximately 150,000 clones, with 81% as singletons. This CDR3 is built from 14 residues. The germline V gene has CDR1 SGDLS and CDR2 YYNGEE. The V end was cut by 3 bases, the J end by 3 bases, with 11 bases between. Input material: peripheral blood. This TCR was sampled from a human donor in a cohort sampled during active COVID-19. The rearrangement joins TRBV9 to TRBJ2-3, with D possibly being TRBD1 (6 bases). Here the CDR3 DNA reads TGTGCCAGCAGCGACGGGACACCAACAGATACGCAGTATTTT. Its protein product is CASSDGTPTDTQYF. Filled out from reference TRBV9 and TRBJ2-3, the complete variable domain reads DSGVTQTPKHLITATGQRVTLRCSPRSGDLSVYWYQQSLDQGLQFLIQYYNGEERAKGNILERFSAQQFPDLHSELNLSSLELGDSALYFCASSDGTPTDTQYFGPGTRLTVL.